This T cell receptor (beta chain) was recorded in a study of OX40 agonist ivuxolimab in advanced cancers. Study context: Melanoma, hepatocellular carcinoma, head and neck or renal cell cancer occurred in dose-escalation patients.

This CDR3 has 16 residues. With 4 bases removed from V and 3 bases from J, the gap between germline ends came to 17 bases. Germline CDR1 and CDR2: MNHNS and SASEGT. Sequencing was performed with immunoSEQ multiplex PCR; in TCRdb, only in-frame clones are kept and a portion is missing. Seen here are 25,000 to 40,000 clones, roughly 79% observed once, and the top ten hold about 22%. The chain uses TRBV6-1 and TRBJ2-3; no definite D call. The sequences come from CD4+ or CD8+ T cells sorted from blood, collected in a trial of the OX40 agonist ivuxolimab. The clonotype was recovered from an adult with an advanced solid tumor such as melanoma, head and neck, liver or kidney cancer. The CDR3 sequence: CASSVRVGGTTDTQYF. DNA of the CDR3: TGTGCCAGCAGTGTTAGGGTCGGTGGTACTACAGATACGCAGTATTTT.